This T cell receptor beta chain was identified in a study of T-cell memory formation after mild COVID-19. Overall study: The study found TCR clusters largely donor specific.

This clonotype was seen a few times. Its antigen is not known. Libraries for TCRalpha and TCRbeta carried sample barcodes and unique molecular identifiers via 5'RACE. One entry per CDR3 protein results from TCRdb running MiXCR on the 5' RACE reads. The sample holds 150,000 to 200,000 distinct CDR3 sequences, approximately 17% seen once. Germline CDR1 reads DFQATT; CDR2 reads SNEGSKA (reference sequence). The V and J ends lost 3 bases and 0 bases, in that order; junction bases with no gene match: 14. This CDR3 region has 18 residues. Study-wide points: Some clones that responded were present in memory (sampled pre-infection), which suggests cross-reactive memory joined.

J is TRBJ2-3 and V is TRBV20-1; 8 bases are shared with TRBD2. The sample consisted of PBMCs or a T cell subset sorted from them (not recorded which). The sequence was obtained from a man younger than 35 who had mild COVID-19 (a few samples of this study predate the infection). Cell type and time point are not known. CDR3 sequence (DNA): TGCAGTGCTAGGGGTGTCGGGGGGGCCCCGATAAGCACAGATACGCAGTATTTT. Its translation: CSARGVGGAPISTDTQYF.